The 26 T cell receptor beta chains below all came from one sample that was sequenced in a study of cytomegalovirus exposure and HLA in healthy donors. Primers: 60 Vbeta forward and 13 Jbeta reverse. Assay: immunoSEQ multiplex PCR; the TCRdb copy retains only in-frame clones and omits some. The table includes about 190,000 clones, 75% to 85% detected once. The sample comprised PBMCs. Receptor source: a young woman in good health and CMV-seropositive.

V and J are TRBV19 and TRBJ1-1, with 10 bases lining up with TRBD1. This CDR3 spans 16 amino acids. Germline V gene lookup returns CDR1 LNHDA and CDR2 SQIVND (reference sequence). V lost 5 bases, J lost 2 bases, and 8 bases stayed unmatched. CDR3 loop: CASSLGTGDLNTEAFF. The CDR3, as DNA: TGTGCCAGTAGTCTCGGGACAGGGGACCTTAACACTGAAGCTTTCTTT.

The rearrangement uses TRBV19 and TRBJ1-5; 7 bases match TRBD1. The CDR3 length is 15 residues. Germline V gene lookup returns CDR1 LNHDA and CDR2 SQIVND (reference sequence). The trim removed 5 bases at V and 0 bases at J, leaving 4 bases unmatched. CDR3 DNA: TGTGCCAGTAGTGCGGGACAGTATAGCAATCAGCCCCAGCATTTT. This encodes CASSAGQYSNQPQHF.

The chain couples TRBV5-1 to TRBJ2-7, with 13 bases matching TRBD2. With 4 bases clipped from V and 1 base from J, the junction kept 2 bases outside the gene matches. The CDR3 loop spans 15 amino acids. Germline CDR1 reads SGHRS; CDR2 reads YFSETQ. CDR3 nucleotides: TGCGCCAGCAGCGGACTAGCGGGAGCGTCCTACGAGCAGTACTTC. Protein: CASSGLAGASYEQYF.

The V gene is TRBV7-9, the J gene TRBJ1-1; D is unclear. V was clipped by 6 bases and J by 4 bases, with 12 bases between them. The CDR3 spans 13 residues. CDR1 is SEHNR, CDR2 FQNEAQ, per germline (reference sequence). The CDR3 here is CASRTGGPTEAFF. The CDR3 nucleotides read TGTGCCAGCAGGACGGGAGGGCCCACTGAAGCTTTCTTT. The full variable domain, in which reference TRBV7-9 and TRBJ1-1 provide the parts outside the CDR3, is DTGVSQNPRHKITKRGQNVTFRCDPISEHNRLYWYRQTLGQGPEFLTYFQNEAQLEKSRLLSDRFSAERPKGSFSTLEIQRTEQGDSAMYLCASRTGGPTEAFFGQGTRLTVV.

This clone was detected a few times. The CDR3 loop reads CACGQGDNSPLHF. The CDR3 DNA reads as TGTGCCTGTGGACAGGGGGATAATTCACCCCTCCACTTT. The rearrangement joins TRBV30 to TRBJ1-6; 10 bases are a match to TRBD1. V trimming: 6 bases; J trimming: 5 bases; junction bases outside the gene matches: 1. The CDR3 loop spans 13 amino acids. In germline, CDR1 is GTSNPN, CDR2 SVGIG (reference sequence).

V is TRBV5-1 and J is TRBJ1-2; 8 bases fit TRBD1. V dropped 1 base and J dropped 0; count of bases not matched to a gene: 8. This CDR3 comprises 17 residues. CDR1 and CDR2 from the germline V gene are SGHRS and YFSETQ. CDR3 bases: TGCGCCAGCAGCTTGCAGACAGGGGCCCGAACTAACTATGGCTACACCTTC. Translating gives CASSLQTGARTNYGYTF. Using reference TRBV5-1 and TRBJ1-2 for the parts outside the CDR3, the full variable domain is KAGVTQTPRYLIKTRGQQVTLSCSPISGHRSVSWYQQTPGQGLQFLFEYFSETQRNKGNFPGRFSGRQFSNSRSEMNVSTLELGDSALYLCASSLQTGARTNYGYTFGSGTRLTVV.

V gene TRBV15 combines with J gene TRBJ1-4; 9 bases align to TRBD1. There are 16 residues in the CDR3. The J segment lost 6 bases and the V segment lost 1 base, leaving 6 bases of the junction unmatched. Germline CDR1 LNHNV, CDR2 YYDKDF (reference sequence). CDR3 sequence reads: CATSRGGDRAYEKLFF. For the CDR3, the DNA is TGTGCCACCAGCAGAGGGGGGGACAGGGCTTATGAAAAACTGTTTTTT. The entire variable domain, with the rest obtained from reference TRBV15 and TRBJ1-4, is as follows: DAMVIQNPRYQVTQFGKPVTLSCSQTLNHNVMYWYQQKSSQAPKLLFHYYDKDFNNEADTPDNFQSRRPNTSFCFLDIRSPGLGDTAMYLCATSRGGDRAYEKLFFGSGTQLSVL.

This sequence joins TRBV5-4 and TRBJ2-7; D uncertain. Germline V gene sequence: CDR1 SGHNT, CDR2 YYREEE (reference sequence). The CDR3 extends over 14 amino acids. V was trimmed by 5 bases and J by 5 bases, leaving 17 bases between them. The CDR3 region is CASRPTVELDEQYF. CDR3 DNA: TGTGCCAGCAGACCAACGGTGGAGTTGGACGAGCAGTACTTC.

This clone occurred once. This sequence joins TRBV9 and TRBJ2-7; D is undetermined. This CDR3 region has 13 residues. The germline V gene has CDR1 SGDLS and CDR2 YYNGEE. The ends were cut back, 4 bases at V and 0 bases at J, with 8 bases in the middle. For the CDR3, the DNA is TGTGCCAGCAGCCCCATGAGCTCCTACGAGCAGTACTTC. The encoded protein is CASSPMSSYEQYF.

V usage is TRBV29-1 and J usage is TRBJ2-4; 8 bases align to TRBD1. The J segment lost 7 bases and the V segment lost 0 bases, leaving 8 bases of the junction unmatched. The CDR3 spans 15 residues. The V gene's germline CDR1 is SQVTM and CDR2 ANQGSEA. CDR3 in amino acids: CSVEDRWTGRNIQYF. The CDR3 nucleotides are TGCAGCGTTGAAGATCGCTGGACAGGGAGGAACATTCAGTACTTC.

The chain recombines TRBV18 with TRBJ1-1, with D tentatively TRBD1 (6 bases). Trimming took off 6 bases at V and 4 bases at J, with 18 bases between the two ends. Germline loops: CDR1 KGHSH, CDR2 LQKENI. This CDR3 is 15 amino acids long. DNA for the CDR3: TGTGCCAGCTCGCGAGAGGGGGGGGAAGCCACTGAAGCTTTCTTT. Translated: CASSREGGEATEAFF.

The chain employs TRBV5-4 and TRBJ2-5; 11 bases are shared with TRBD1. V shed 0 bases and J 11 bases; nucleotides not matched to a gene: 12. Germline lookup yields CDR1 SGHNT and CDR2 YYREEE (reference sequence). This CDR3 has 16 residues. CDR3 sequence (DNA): TGTGCCAGCAGCTTGGCCCGGGACAGGGGGGTAGGAGAGCAGTACTTC. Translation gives CASSLARDRGVGEQYF. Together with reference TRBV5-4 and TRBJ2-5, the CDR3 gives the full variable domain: ETGVTQSPTHLIKTRGQQVTLRCSSQSGHNTVSWYQQALGQGPQFIFQYYREEENGRGNFPPRFSGLQFPNYSSELNVNALELDDSALYLCASSLARDRGVGEQYFGPGTRLLVL.

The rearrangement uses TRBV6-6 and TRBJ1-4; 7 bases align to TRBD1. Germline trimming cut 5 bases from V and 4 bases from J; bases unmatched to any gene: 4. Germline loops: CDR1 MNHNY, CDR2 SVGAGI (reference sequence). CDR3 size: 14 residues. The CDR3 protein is CASSRGPVNEKLFF. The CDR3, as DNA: TGTGCCAGCAGTAGGGGGCCGGTTAATGAAAAACTGTTTTTT.

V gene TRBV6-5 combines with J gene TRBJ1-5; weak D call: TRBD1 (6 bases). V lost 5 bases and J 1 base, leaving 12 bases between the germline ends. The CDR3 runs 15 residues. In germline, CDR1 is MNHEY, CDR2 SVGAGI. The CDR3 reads CASSPFQGSNQPQHF. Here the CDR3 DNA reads TGTGCCAGCAGTCCATTTCAGGGGAGCAATCAGCCCCAGCATTTT.

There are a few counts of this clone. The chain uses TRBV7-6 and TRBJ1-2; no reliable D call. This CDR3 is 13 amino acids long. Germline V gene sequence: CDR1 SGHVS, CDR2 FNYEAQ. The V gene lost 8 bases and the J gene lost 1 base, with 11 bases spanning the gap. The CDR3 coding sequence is TGTGCCAGCGGCGACACCCTTAACTATGGCTACACCTTC. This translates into CASGDTLNYGYTF.

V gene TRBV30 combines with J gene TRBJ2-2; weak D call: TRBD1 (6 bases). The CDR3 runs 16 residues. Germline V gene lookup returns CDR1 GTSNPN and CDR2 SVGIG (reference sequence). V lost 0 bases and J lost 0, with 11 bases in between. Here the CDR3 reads CAWSVFRDTNTGELFF. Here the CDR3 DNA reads TGTGCCTGGAGTGTGTTCCGGGACACGAACACCGGGGAGCTGTTTTTT.

Here the CDR3 reads CASRQGTVRLNTEAFF. CDR3 sequence (DNA): TGTGCCAGCAGACAAGGGACAGTCCGTTTGAACACTGAAGCTTTCTTT. The chain links TRBV2 to TRBJ1-1, with 7 bases aligning to TRBD1. CDR1 and CDR2 from the germline V gene are SNHLY and FYNNEI. CDR3 length: 16 residues. V shed 6 bases, J shed 0 bases, and the junction held 10 bases outside the gene matches.

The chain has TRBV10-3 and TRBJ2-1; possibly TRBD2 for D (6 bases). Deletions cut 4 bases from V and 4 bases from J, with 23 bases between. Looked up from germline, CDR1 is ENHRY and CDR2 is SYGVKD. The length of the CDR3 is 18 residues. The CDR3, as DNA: TGTGCCATCAGTGGACGGTCGTCCGGGACTGGGATTTACAATGAGCAGTTCTTC. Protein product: CAISGRSSGTGIYNEQFF.

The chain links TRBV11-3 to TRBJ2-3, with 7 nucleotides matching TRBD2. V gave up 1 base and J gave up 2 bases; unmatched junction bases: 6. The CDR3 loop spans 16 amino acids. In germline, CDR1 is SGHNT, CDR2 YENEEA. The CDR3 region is CASSLGRREATDTQYF. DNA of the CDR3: TGTGCCAGCAGCTTAGGTCGTCGGGAGGCCACAGATACGCAGTATTTT. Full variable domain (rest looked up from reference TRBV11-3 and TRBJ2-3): EAGVVQSPRYKIIEKKQPVAFWCNPISGHNTLYWYLQNLGQGPELLIRYENEEAVDDSQLPKDRFSAERLKGVDSTLKIQPAELGDSAVYLCASSLGRREATDTQYFGPGTRLTVL.

CDR3 in amino acids: CASMPPVSTEAFF. CDR3 bases: TGTGCCAGTATGCCCCCGGTGAGCACTGAAGCTTTCTTT. V usage is TRBV19 and J usage is TRBJ1-1; D is uncertain. This CDR3 contains 13 residues. V was shortened by 7 bases and J by 4 bases, with 13 bases between the two germline ends. Germline V gene lookup returns CDR1 LNHDA and CDR2 SQIVND (reference sequence).

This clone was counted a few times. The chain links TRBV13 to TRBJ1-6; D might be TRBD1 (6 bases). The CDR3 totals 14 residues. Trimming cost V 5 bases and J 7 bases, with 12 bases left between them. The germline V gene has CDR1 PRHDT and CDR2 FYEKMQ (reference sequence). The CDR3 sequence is CASSRTVNNSPLHF. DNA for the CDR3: TGTGCCAGCAGCCGGACAGTGAACAATTCACCCCTCCACTTT.

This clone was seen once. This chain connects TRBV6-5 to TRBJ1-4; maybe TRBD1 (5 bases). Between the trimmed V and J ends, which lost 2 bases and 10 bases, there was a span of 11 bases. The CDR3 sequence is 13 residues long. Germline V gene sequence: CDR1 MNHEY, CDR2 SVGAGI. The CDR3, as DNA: TGTGCCAGCAGTTACGTCCCGGGGGGAAAACTGTTTTTT. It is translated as CASSYVPGGKLFF.

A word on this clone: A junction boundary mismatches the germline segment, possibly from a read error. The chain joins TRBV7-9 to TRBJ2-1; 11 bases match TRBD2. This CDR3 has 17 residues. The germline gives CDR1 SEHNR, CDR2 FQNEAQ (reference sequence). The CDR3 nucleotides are TGTTCCAGCAGCTCCACCCTGACTAGCGGGATTAACAATGAGCAGTTCTTC. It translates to CSSSSTLTSGINNEQFF.

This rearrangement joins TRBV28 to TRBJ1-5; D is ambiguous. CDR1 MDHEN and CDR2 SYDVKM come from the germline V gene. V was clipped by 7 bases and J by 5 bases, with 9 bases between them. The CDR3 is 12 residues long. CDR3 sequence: CASTFSDQPQHF. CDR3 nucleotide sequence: TGTGCCAGCACTTTTAGTGATCAGCCCCAGCATTTT.

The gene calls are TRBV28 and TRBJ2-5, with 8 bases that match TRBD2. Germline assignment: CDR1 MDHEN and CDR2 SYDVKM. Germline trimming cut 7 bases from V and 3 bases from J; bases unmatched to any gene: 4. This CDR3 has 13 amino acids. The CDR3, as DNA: TGTGCCAGCAAACTTAGCGGGAAAGAGACCCAGTACTTC. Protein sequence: CASKLSGKETQYF.

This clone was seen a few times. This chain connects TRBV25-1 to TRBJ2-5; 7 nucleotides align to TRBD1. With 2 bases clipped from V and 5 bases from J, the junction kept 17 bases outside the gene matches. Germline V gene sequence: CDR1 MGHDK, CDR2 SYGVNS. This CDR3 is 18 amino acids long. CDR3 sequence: CASSEPRDSRYGGETQYF. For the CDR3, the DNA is TGTGCCAGCAGTGAACCTCGGGACAGCCGATACGGCGGGGAGACCCAGTACTTC. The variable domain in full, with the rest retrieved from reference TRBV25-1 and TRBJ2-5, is EADIYQTPRYLVIGTGKKITLECSQTMGHDKMYWYQQDPGMELHLIHYSYGVNSTEKGDLSSESTVSRIRTEHFPLTLESARPSHTSQYLCASSEPRDSRYGGETQYFGPGTRLLVL.